This T cell receptor (beta chain) is from a study of PD-1 blockade in classical Hodgkin lymphoma. Each of the patients experienced relapse following autologous stem cell transplantation, and their brentuximab vedotin exposure differed. Turning to this clone: Its antigen remains unidentified.

Study findings and constraints: Before treatment, complete responders showed about the same diversity as newly diagnosed patients. Newly diagnosed patients were said to have less baseline TCR diversity than healthy donors did.

The method was immunoSEQ multiplex PCR; TCRdb's version includes in-frame clones alone and lacks a portion of them. In the table there are approximately 89,000 clones, approximately 83% of which are singletons. Germline values: CDR1 SGHVS, CDR2 FQNEAQ. The length of the CDR3 is 15 residues. Trimming cost V 3 bases and J 2 bases, with 14 bases left between them. The chain uses TRBV7-8 and TRBJ2-7, with D possibly TRBD1 on 5 matching bases. Specimen: peripheral blood mononuclear cells (PBMCs), collected at baseline. The TCR sequence derives from a human donor with classical Hodgkin lymphoma. CDR3 bases: TGTGCCAGCAGCTTTCGAAGGGGCCTGACCTACGAGCAGTACTTC. Translating it yields CASSFRRGLTYEQYF. Drawing the rest from reference TRBV7-8 and TRBJ2-7, the complete variable domain is GAGVSQSPRYKVAKRGQDVALRCDPISGHVSLFWYQQALGQGPEFLTYFQNEAQLDKSGLPSDRFFAERPEGSVSTLKIQRTQQEDSAVYLCASSFRRGLTYEQYFGPGTRLTVT.